The source of this T cell receptor beta chain is a study of blood T cell repertoires in COVID-19. Study-level background: Researchers got acute and convalescent COVID-19 samples from the United States, Italy and Spain. From T cells, B-cell-depleted T cells, or PBMCs came the material, which was cDNA or gDNA.

CDR3 length: 16 residues. Germline V CDR1 and CDR2: SGHRS, YFSETQ. The ends lost 2 bases at V and 4 bases at J; junction bases unmatched: 2. Original processing methods: Amplification of reference gene primers was used by the study to estimate nucleated cell counts. TCRdb's copy holds only in-frame clones and misses some; the assay was immunoSEQ multiplex PCR. That table gives V, J and clone size, and the DNA gave D and trimming. Among roughly 80,000 clones listed, around nine tenths were seen once. The TCR comes from an elderly woman with active or convalescent COVID-19. This chain uses TRBV5-1 with TRBJ2-1, with TRBD2 matching 14 bases. The sample comprised peripheral blood. The CDR3 sequence: CASSLGLAGGYNEQFF. The CDR3, as DNA: TGCGCCAGCAGCTTAGGACTAGCGGGGGGTTACAATGAGCAGTTCTTC.